A selection of T cell receptor beta chains follows, all from one sample in a study of T cells in localized non-small cell lung cancer. Generated by immunoSEQ multiplex PCR, the TCRdb table keeps only in-frame clones and is missing some. The sample holds 11,000 or so clones, about 85% seen once. This specimen consisted of peripheral blood, obtained before any cancer treatment. The receptors originated from a male donor older than 55 with stage III lung adenocarcinoma. Both conserved end residues are part of each CDR3. A D gene is named only where the DNA matches it firmly. For some rows the clone size is stated as once, few or many, or as a class when expanded; others skip it.

d_call clone_size j_call v_call cdr3_aa cdr3_nt
. . TRBJ2-3 TRBV19 CASRVSMADTQYF TGTGCCAGCAGGGTTTCGATGGCAGATACGCAGTATTTT
TRBD2 few TRBJ2-3 TRBV7-2 CASSHPPGRGAEDTQYF TGTGCCAGCAGCCACCCTCCTGGGAGGGGAGCCGAGGATACGCAGTATTTT
TRBD2 . TRBJ2-2 TRBV28 CASARQGGREGGELFF TGTGCCAGCGCCCGTCAGGGCGGGAGGGAGGGCGGGGAGCTGTTTTTT
. . TRBJ2-3 TRBV7-8 CASSLATTSTDTQYF TGTGCCAGCAGCTTAGCGACAACTAGCACAGATACGCAGTATTTT
TRBD2 . TRBJ2-1 TRBV9 CASSSKGGTTRNEQFF TGTGCCAGCAGCTCAAAGGGAGGGACTACCCGCAATGAGCAGTTCTTC
. . TRBJ2-7 TRBV6-1 CASSERQAYEQYF TGTGCCAGCAGTGAACGACAGGCCTACGAGCAGTACTTC
. . TRBJ2-5 TRBV7-8 CASSLETQYF TGTGCCAGCAGCTTAGAGACCCAGTACTTC
. once TRBJ2-5 TRBV29-1 CSVERGRETQYF TGCAGCGTTGAGCGGGGCCGGGAGACCCAGTACTTC
TRBD1 . TRBJ2-7 TRBV5-6 CASSLSFGQGADEQYF TGTGCCAGCAGCTTGAGTTTTGGACAGGGGGCCGACGAGCAGTACTTC
. . TRBJ1-2 TRBV18 CASSPGASGGYTF TGTGCCAGCTCACCGGGGGCTTCTGGGGGCTACACCTTC
TRBD1 once TRBJ1-5 TRBV14 CASSQDLFRQGHNQPQHF TGTGCCAGCAGCCAAGACCTTTTTAGACAGGGCCACAATCAGCCCCAGCATTTT
TRBD2 . TRBJ2-3 TRBV5-4 CASSQLSGRGADTQYF TGTGCCAGCAGCCAACTTAGCGGGAGAGGGGCAGATACGCAGTATTTT
. . TRBJ2-5 TRBV5-5 CASSRADQETQYF TGTGCCAGCAGCAGAGCGGACCAAGAGACCCAGTACTTC
TRBD1 . TRBJ2-7 TRBV9 CASSGLGQGLYEQYF TGTGCCAGCAGCGGTCTCGGACAGGGGCTTTACGAGCAGTACTTC
. . TRBJ2-2 TRBV7-6 CASSLVETGELFF TGTGCCAGCAGCTTAGTGGAGACCGGGGAGCTGTTTTTT
TRBD1 . TRBJ2-7 TRBV14 CASSPATGQGRYEQYF TGTGCCAGCAGCCCGGCCACGGGACAGGGGAGGTACGAGCAGTACTTC
. . TRBJ2-2 TRBV5-1 CASSTQQGHTGELFF TGCGCCAGCAGCACCCAACAGGGACACACCGGGGAGCTGTTTTTT
. . TRBJ2-7 TRBV28 CASSLAGRDSYEQYF TGTGCCAGCAGCTTGGCGGGACGGGACTCCTACGAGCAGTACTTC
. once TRBJ1-3 TRBV5-6 CASSRLSSGNTIYF TGTGCCAGCAGCCGCCTTAGTTCTGGAAACACCATATATTTT
TRBD1 few TRBJ2-2 TRBV9 CASSAQTGGNTGELFF TGTGCCAGCAGCGCCCAGACAGGGGGAAACACCGGGGAGCTGTTTTTT
. . TRBJ1-1 TRBV11-2 CASSSFSGENTEAFF TGTGCCAGCAGCTCGTTCAGCGGGGAGAACACTGAAGCTTTCTTT
. . TRBJ2-2 TRBV28 CASKGYQGTGELFF TGTGCCAGCAAGGGCTACCAAGGCACCGGGGAGCTGTTTTTT
. . TRBJ2-1 TRBV9 CASSLSTSYNEQFF TGTGCCAGCAGTCTCTCCACCTCCTACAATGAGCAGTTCTTC
. once TRBJ1-2 TRBV27 CASGSGDYGYTF TGTGCCAGCGGTTCGGGGGACTATGGCTACACCTTC
. . TRBJ2-2 TRBV13 CASSLEGSIDSAQNTGELFF TGTGCCAGCAGCTTAGAGGGGAGCATAGACAGCGCCCAGAACACCGGGGAGCTGTTTTTT
. . TRBJ2-2 TRBV15 CATSSGEDTGELFF TGTGCCACCAGCAGCGGAGAGGACACCGGGGAGCTGTTTTTT
. . TRBJ2-5 TRBV5-6 CASSFPGQLGRQETQYF TGTGCCAGCAGCTTCCCGGGACAACTAGGGAGGCAAGAGACCCAGTACTTC
TRBD1 few TRBJ1-2 TRBV27 CASSSSLGQRGYTF TGTGCCAGCAGTTCCAGTTTGGGACAGCGGGGCTACACCTTC
. . TRBJ2-4 TRBV28 CASSGTSDDIQYF TGTGCCAGCAGTGGGACGTCGGATGACATTCAGTACTTC
. . TRBJ1-3 TRBV28 CASSTFLGNTIYF TGTGCCAGCAGTACGTTTCTGGGAAACACCATATATTTT
. . TRBJ2-1 TRBV7-2 CASSLNGYNEQFF TGTGCCAGCAGCTTAAACGGTTACAATGAGCAGTTCTTC
. . TRBJ1-2 TRBV7-2 CASSLGFRAGKDGYTF TGTGCCAGCAGCTTGGGATTCAGGGCAGGGAAGGATGGCTACACCTTC
. . TRBJ2-7 TRBV5-6 CASSLWGYEQYF TGTGCCAGCAGCTTGTGGGGCTACGAGCAGTACTTC
. . TRBJ2-7 TRBV4-3 CASSRGTGDSYEQYF TGCGCCAGCAGCCGCGGGACTGGAGACTCCTACGAGCAGTACTTC
. . TRBJ1-2 TRBV6-1 CASSVMAGFVYYGYTF TGTGCCAGCAGTGTGATGGCAGGTTTCGTCTACTATGGCTACACCTTC
. . TRBJ2-1 TRBV5-1 CASSPPYNEQFF TGCGCCAGCAGCCCACCCTACAATGAGCAGTTCTTC
. . TRBJ1-6 TRBV27 CASSSPWEDNSPLHF TGTGCCAGCAGTTCGCCTTGGGAAGATAATTCACCCCTCCACTTT
. . TRBJ2-3 TRBV27 CASSLVWGGTDTQYF TGTGCCAGCAGTTTAGTTTGGGGGGGCACAGATACGCAGTATTTT
. . TRBJ1-5 TRBV27 CASSLLRNQPQHF TGTGCCAGCAGTTTATTAAGAAATCAGCCCCAGCATTTT
TRBD2 . TRBJ2-3 TRBV7-9 CASSQTSGSTDTQYF TGTGCCAGCAGCCAGACTAGCGGTTCCACAGATACGCAGTATTTT
. . TRBJ1-2 TRBV6-5 CASSFWPDDYGYTF TGTGCCAGCAGTTTTTGGCCTGATGACTATGGCTACACCTTC
. . TRBJ2-3 TRBV19 CASSAEDTQYF TGTGCCAGTAGCGCGGAAGATACGCAGTATTTT
TRBD2 . TRBJ2-7 TRBV2 CASSERGAYEQYF TGTGCCAGCAGTGAGCGGGGGGCCTACGAGCAGTACTTC
. . TRBJ1-6 TRBV19 CASSTSDGDGSPLHF TGTGCCAGTAGTACGTCAGACGGAGACGGTTCACCCCTCCACTTT
. . TRBJ1-5 TRBV5-4 CASSNIKEINQPQHF TGTGCCAGCAGTAATATAAAGGAAATCAATCAGCCCCAGCATTTT
. few TRBJ2-2 TRBV28 CASSLVVGELFF TGTGCCAGCAGTTTGGTAGTCGGGGAGCTGTTTTTT
. . TRBJ2-7 TRBV27 CASSLSPYTGKGIYEQYF TGTGCCAGCAGTTTATCCCCTTATACAGGGAAGGGGATCTACGAGCAGTACTTC
TRBD2 . TRBJ2-1 TRBV19 CASSRTGTRFPNEQFF TGTGCCAGTAGTCGGACCGGGACTAGGTTCCCCAATGAGCAGTTCTTC
. once TRBJ1-5 TRBV19 CASSIGGPQPQHF TGTGCCAGTAGTATAGGGGGGCCTCAGCCCCAGCATTTT
. . TRBJ2-7 TRBV11-2 CASSQEGSGLYEQYF TGTGCCAGCAGCCAAGAAGGGTCCGGGCTTTACGAGCAGTACTTC
. . TRBJ2-3 TRBV7-9 CASSQARGTDTQYF TGTGCCAGCAGCCAAGCCCGGGGCACAGATACGCAGTATTTT
. . TRBJ1-1 TRBV6-1 CASSRVPYGNTEAFF TGTGCCAGCAGCCGCGTCCCTTATGGGAACACTGAAGCTTTCTTT
. once TRBJ1-1 TRBV5-6 CASSWRGGFEAFF TGTGCCAGCAGCTGGCGTGGGGGTTTTGAAGCTTTCTTT
. . TRBJ2-3 TRBV5-6 CASTPLVGADTQYF TGTGCCAGCACCCCCCTTGTAGGTGCAGATACGCAGTATTTT
TRBD1 . TRBJ1-2 TRBV4-2 CASSQNPTGEGYTF TGTGCCAGCAGCCAAAATCCGACAGGGGAAGGCTACACCTTC